The 14 T cell receptor beta chains listed next were all sequenced from one sample in a study of T cell responses to AZD1222 COVID-19 vaccine. Only in-frame clones appear in the TCRdb table, and some are missing; sequencing was by immunoSEQ multiplex PCR. Of 100,000 to 150,000 clones in the sample, more than 85% were seen once. Specimen: peripheral blood, collected on day 0 of MenACWY control vaccination. All receptors come from an adult in good health.

V usage is TRBV6-1 and J usage is TRBJ1-1; TRBD1 might be the D (5 bases). V gave up 6 bases and J gave up 2 bases, with 13 bases separating them. CDR3 length: 14 amino acids. Germline-derived CDR1 and CDR2 are MNHNS and SASEGT. Written as DNA, the CDR3 is TGTGCCAGCAGCCGAGACAGCGCTAACACTGAAGCTTTCTTT. Translated, it gives CASSRDSANTEAFF.

The chain links TRBV18 to TRBJ2-5; perhaps TRBD2 as D (6 bases). This CDR3 comprises 14 residues. CDR1 and CDR2 from the germline V gene are KGHSH and LQKENI. The germline V and J ends were trimmed by 6 bases and 2 bases, with 13 bases remaining between them. Here the CDR3 DNA reads TGTGCCAGCTCCCCTGATGCGGGGCAAGAGACCCAGTACTTC. Translating it yields CASSPDAGQETQYF.

The chain joins TRBV6-5 to TRBJ1-4, with D unresolved. The CDR3 covers 13 residues. Germline CDR1 reads MNHEY; CDR2 reads SVGAGI. V was shortened by 8 bases and J by 1 base, with 8 bases between the two germline ends. The CDR3: CASSTQTNEKLFF. CDR3 in DNA: TGTGCCAGCTCTACGCAAACTAATGAAAAACTGTTTTTT.

This clone showed up just once. The chain recombines TRBV7-3 with TRBJ2-5, with D perhaps being TRBD1 or TRBD2 (5 bases each). The V gene lost 5 bases and the J gene lost 5 bases, with 18 bases spanning the gap. CDR3 length: 15 residues. Germline V gene sequence: CDR1 SGHTA, CDR2 FQGTGA. CDR3 residues: CASSPAPGTSETQYF. The DNA for the CDR3 is TGTGCCAGCAGCCCCGCCCCGGGGACCTCGGAGACCCAGTACTTC.

The V and J genes are TRBV13 and TRBJ2-5; the match to TRBD2 covers 8 bases. The V and J ends lost 4 bases and 2 bases, in that order; junction bases with no gene match: 21. The CDR3 is made up of 20 amino acids. Germline loops: CDR1 PRHDT, CDR2 FYEKMQ (reference sequence). CDR3 DNA: TGTGCCAGCAGCTCCTCGTTATTGGGACTAGTCACTATGAGGCAAGAGACCCAGTACTTC. Residues: CASSSSLLGLVTMRQETQYF. Looking up the rest from reference TRBV13 and TRBJ2-5 gives the full variable domain: AAGVIQSPRHLIKEKRETATLKCYPIPRHDTVYWYQQGPGQDPQFLISFYEKMQSDKGSIPDRFSAQQFSDYHSELNMSSLELGDSALYFCASSSSLLGLVTMRQETQYFGPGTRLLVL.

CDR3 sequence reads: CASSVVSGDGYTF. In DNA form, the CDR3 reads TGTGCCAGCAGCGTAGTATCCGGGGATGGCTACACCTTC. The chain joins TRBV9 to TRBJ1-2; D gene unclear. This CDR3 is built from 13 residues. Trimming shortened V by 0 bases and J by 6 bases, and 9 bases separated the two germline ends. Germline V CDR1 and CDR2: SGDLS, YYNGEE.

The chain combines TRBV7-9 with TRBJ1-2; TRBD1 agrees at 7 bases. Trimming at V came to 4 bases and at J to 5 bases, leaving 7 bases not matched to a gene. Germline lookup yields CDR1 SEHNR and CDR2 FQNEAQ (reference sequence). The CDR3 sequence is 14 residues long. CDR3: CASSYGTERYGYTF. In DNA form, the CDR3 reads TGTGCCAGCAGCTACGGGACAGAAAGATATGGCTACACCTTC.

The rearrangement links TRBV27 to TRBJ1-5; no clear D gene. This CDR3 region has 13 residues. Germline V gene data show CDR1 as MNHEY and CDR2 as SMNVEV (reference sequence). The V and J ends lost 4 bases and 5 bases respectively, with 9 bases between them. In nucleotides, the CDR3 is TGTGCCAGCAGTTCAGGACGCGATCAGCCCCAGCATTTT. Protein product: CASSSGRDQPQHF.

The rearrangement links TRBV7-2 to TRBJ1-1; D call uncertain. The germline gives CDR1 SGHTA, CDR2 FQGNSA. The CDR3 totals 13 residues. Trimming cost V 4 bases and J 5 bases, with 11 bases left between them. The CDR3 reads CASSSGRGTEAFF. The CDR3 nucleotides are TGTGCCAGCAGCTCGGGGAGAGGGACTGAAGCTTTCTTT.

This chain links TRBV10-3 with TRBJ1-2, with 8 positions matching TRBD1. CDR1 and CDR2 (germline): ENHRY, SYGVKD. CDR3 length equals 14 residues. V shed 6 bases and J 6 bases; nucleotides not matched to a gene: 9. The CDR3 region is CAISPRTGNHGYTF. CDR3 DNA sequence: TGTGCCATCAGCCCCAGGACAGGGAACCATGGCTACACCTTC.

This sequence joins TRBV30 and TRBJ2-7, with 9 bases aligning to TRBD1. The CDR3 sequence is 13 residues long. The V and J ends lost 5 bases and 6 bases, in that order; junction bases with no gene match: 8. Germline loops: CDR1 GTSNPN, CDR2 SVGIG (reference sequence). As DNA, the CDR3 is TGTGCCTGGGCGGGACAGGGCTCTGGCGAGCAGTACTTC. Translated, it gives CAWAGQGSGEQYF.

In its sample, this clone was seen many times. This chain links TRBV2 with TRBJ2-1; 13 nucleotides agree with TRBD2. The CDR3 spans 16 residues. Germline lookup yields CDR1 SNHLY and CDR2 FYNNEI. V was clipped by 5 bases and J by 9 bases; unmatched bases: 10. This CDR3 is CASSPKLAGGPIEQFF. Here the CDR3 DNA reads TGTGCCAGCAGTCCTAAACTAGCGGGAGGGCCAATTGAGCAGTTCTTC.

This chain links TRBV5-1 with TRBJ1-3; perhaps TRBD1 as D (6 bases). With 1 base removed from V and 0 bases from J, the gap between germline ends came to 14 bases. Germline V gene data show CDR1 as SGHRS and CDR2 as YFSETQ. The CDR3 spans 17 residues. The CDR3 sequence: CASSLFGQLDSGNTIYF. The CDR3 nucleotides are TGCGCCAGCAGCTTGTTCGGACAGTTAGACTCTGGAAACACCATATATTTT.

The rearrangement uses TRBV28 and TRBJ1-2; possible D gene TRBD1, 5 bases. Germline CDR1 MDHEN, CDR2 SYDVKM. This CDR3 contains 14 residues. V lost 6 bases, J lost 7 bases, and 18 bases lay in between. The DNA of the CDR3 is TGTGCCAGCAGCGCTAGGGGACTTCACCTTGGCTACACCTTC. This sequence encodes CASSARGLHLGYTF.